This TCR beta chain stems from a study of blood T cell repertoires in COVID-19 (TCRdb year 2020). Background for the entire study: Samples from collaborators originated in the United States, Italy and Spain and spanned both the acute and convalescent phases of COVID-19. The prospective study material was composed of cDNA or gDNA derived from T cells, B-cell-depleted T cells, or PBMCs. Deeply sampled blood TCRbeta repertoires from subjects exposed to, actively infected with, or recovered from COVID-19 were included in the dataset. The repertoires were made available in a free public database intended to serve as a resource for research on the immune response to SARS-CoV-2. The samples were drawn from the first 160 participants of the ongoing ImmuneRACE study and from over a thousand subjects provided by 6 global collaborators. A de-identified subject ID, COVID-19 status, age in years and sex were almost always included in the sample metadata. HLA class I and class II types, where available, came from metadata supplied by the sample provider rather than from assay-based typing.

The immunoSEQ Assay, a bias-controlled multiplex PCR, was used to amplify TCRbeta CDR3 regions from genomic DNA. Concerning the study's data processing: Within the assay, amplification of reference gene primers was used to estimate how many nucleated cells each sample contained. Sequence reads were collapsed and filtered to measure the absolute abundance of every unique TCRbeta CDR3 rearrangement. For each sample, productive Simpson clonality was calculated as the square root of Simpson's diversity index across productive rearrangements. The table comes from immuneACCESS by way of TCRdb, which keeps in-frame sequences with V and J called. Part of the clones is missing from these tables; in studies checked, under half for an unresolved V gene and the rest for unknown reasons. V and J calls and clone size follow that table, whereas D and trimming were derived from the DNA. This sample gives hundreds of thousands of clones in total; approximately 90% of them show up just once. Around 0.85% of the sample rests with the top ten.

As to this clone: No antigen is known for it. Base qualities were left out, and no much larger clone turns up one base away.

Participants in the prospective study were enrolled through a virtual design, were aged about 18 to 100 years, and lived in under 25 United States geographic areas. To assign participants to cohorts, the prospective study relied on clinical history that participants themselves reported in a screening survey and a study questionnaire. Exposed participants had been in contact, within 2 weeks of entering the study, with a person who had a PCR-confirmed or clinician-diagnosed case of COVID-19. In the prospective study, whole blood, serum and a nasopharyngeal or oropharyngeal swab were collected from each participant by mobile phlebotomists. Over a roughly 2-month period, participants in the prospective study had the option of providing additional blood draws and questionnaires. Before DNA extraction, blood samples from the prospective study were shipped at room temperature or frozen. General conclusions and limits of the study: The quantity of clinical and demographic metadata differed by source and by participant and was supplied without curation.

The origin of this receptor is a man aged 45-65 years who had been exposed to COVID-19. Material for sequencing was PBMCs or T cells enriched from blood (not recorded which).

CDR3 sequence: CASSLSLGLGADTQYF. The nucleotide sequence reads as follows: TGTGCCAGCAGCTTATCCCTTGGACTAGGAGCAGATACGCAGTATTTT. The chain uses TRBV7-3 and TRBJ2-3; TRBD2 fits 7 bases in the junction. According to the germline V gene, CDR1 reads SGHTA and CDR2 reads FQGTGA. Trimming removed 2 bases from V and 4 bases from J; the gene matches leave 9 bases unexplained. Its CDR3 holds 16 amino acids, cysteine through phenylalanine. The entry retains the CDR3 DNA only, 48 bases that are in frame from base 1.